These T cell receptor beta chains were read from a single sample in a study of blood T cell repertoires in COVID-19. Repertoires were generated with immunoSEQ multiplex PCR, while TCRdb's copy carries only in-frame clones and drops some. The data contain 150,000 to 250,000 clones, about 80% of them seen just once; the ten biggest clones take up 6% to 8%. The specimen sequenced was peripheral blood. The receptors come from a human donor with acute or convalescent COVID-19. The donor label of this sample is uncertain. CDR3s include the opening cysteine and the closing phenylalanine or tryptophan. A D gene is named only where the DNA matches it firmly.

d_call,j_call,v_call,cdr3_aa
NA,TRBJ1-1,TRBV19,CASSIDIEGVNTEAFF
TRBD2,TRBJ2-2,TRBV3-1/TRBV3-2,CASSQGTSGSYGGELFF
NA,TRBJ1-1,TRBV7-9,CASSLHSPMNTEAFF
TRBD1,TRBJ1-2,TRBV6-5,CASSPTGDYGYTF
TRBD2,TRBJ2-1,TRBV7-2,CASNREGRYNEQFF
NA,TRBJ2-6,TRBV27,CASSLERGANVLTF
NA,TRBJ1-2,TRBV2,CASSDDGLTPHGYTF
NA,TRBJ1-5,TRBV19,CASSGERSPGNQPQHF
TRBD2,TRBJ2-1,TRBV28,CASSSKFPLAGPNNEQFF
NA,TRBJ1-2,TRBV6-5,CASSYSGQNYGYTF
TRBD1,TRBJ2-2,TRBV6-5,CASRTPQGASGELFF
NA,TRBJ1-1,TRBV7-2,CASSLGRASTEAFF
TRBD1,TRBJ2-5,TRBV5-5,CASSLVGTEETQYF
TRBD2,TRBJ2-2,TRBV27,CASRSLGTSDNTGELFF
NA,TRBJ2-1,TRBV5-5,CASGTSETLIANEQFF
NA,TRBJ2-7,TRBV30,CAWKITGTYEQYF
NA,TRBJ2-4,TRBV7-3,CASSLAGAAKNIQYF
TRBD2,TRBJ2-1,TRBV5-5,CASSRGAGGANEQFF
NA,TRBJ1-2,TRBV23-1,CASSQSGGPIYYGYTF
TRBD2,TRBJ2-2,TRBV5-4,CASSVRLAGGPGELFF
TRBD1,TRBJ1-1,TRBV30,CACLTGPGTEAFF
TRBD2,TRBJ2-2,TRBV18,CASSVGGSLVGELFF
NA,TRBJ1-3,TRBV5-4,CASSLERSGNTIYF
NA,TRBJ1-1,TRBV7-8,CASSSYRGQEAFF
NA,TRBJ1-4,TRBV7-9,CASSYGKEKLFF
TRBD1,TRBJ1-2,TRBV19,CASSIDPPMDRGKVKGYTF
NA,TRBJ1-1,TRBV5-1,CASSAPEEMNTEAFF
TRBD1,TRBJ1-5,TRBV19,CASSSQTGMGNQPQHF
TRBD1,TRBJ2-7,TRBV7-9,CASSLSFRDRRSEQYF
TRBD2,TRBJ2-7,TRBV5-5,CASSLREGYEQYF
NA,TRBJ2-2,TRBV7-8,CASSRSGHVRTGELFF
NA,TRBJ1-4,TRBV11-2,CASTPRANEKLFF
NA,TRBJ1-6,TRBV6-5,CASSPQSRTLHF
NA,TRBJ2-6,TRBV5-1,CASIQGPVAGANVLTF
TRBD1,TRBJ2-5,TRBV29-1,CSVERDRGLETQYF
TRBD1,TRBJ1-1,TRBV27,CASSPQGSLYGNTEAFF
NA,TRBJ1-1,TRBV10-3,CAISEAGFTEAFF
NA,TRBJ1-3,TRBV5-6,CASQGFSGNTIYF
TRBD2,TRBJ2-7,TRBV6-5,CASSQGLVVPEQYF
TRBD1,TRBJ1-2,TRBV7-9,CASSLQGGGYYGYTF
TRBD2,TRBJ2-5,TRBV19,CASSPLLANQETQYF
TRBD1,TRBJ2-5,TRBV28,CASSPYLYAPGQEDGAETQYF
TRBD2,TRBJ2-2,TRBV7-9,CASNPGGAGELFF
NA,TRBJ1-3,TRBV19,CASSPLQSSGNTIYF
TRBD2,TRBJ2-1,TRBV6-6,CASSYDTSGSHEQFF
TRBD2,TRBJ2-7,TRBV6-6,CASSGRTSGNYEQYF
NA,TRBJ2-3,TRBV19,CASSIDRGTDTQYF
NA,TRBJ1-1,TRBV24-1,CATSRTGTGNTEAFF
TRBD1,TRBJ2-2,TRBV7-3,CASSPGQAGELFF
TRBD1,TRBJ2-5,TRBV18,CASSPLGQGGEETQYF
TRBD2,TRBJ2-7,TRBV27,CASSYAGGFYEQYF
TRBD1,TRBJ1-1,TRBV18,CASSPNPTGSSTEAFF